This T cell receptor beta chain was sequenced for a study of T cell repertoires in cytomegalovirus infection. Overall study context: The authors relied on CMV epitopes, both recently identified HLA-C-restricted and well-studied HLA-B-restricted. Public TCR beta signatures provided an indication of both CMV infection and a matching HLA type.

Overall study results and limits: The study identified carriers of CMV plus the relevant HLA from cumulative public TCR beta family frequency. In two of eight donors, the top clonotype was HLA-C-restricted CMV-specific.

The V end lost 6 bases, the J end lost 6 bases, and 8 bases lay between the germline ends. Looked up from germline, CDR1 is SNHLY and CDR2 is FYNNEI. The CDR3 totals 11 residues. Comments on this clonotype: Its matching antigen is unknown.

TCRdb re-called the reads through MiXCR, storing one row per CDR3 protein. The sample has roughly 990,000 distinct CDR3 sequences, more than 25% seen once; the top ten hold around 15%. The V gene is TRBV2, the J gene TRBJ1-1; D remains unclear. The source of this sequence is a human donor in good health (CMV status not recorded). Some clones in this sample may be carry-over from other donors' samples. The sequenced sample was cultured CD8+ T cells from PBMCs, obtained from culture after CMV antigen stimulation. The CDR3 DNA is TGTGCCAGCAGACGGATCTCTGAAGCTTTCTTT. Translation gives CASRRISEAFF. Full variable domain (rest looked up from reference TRBV2 and TRBJ1-1): EPEVTQTPSHQVTQMGQEVILRCVPISNHLYFYWYRQILGQKVEFLVSFYNNEISEKSEIFDDQFSVERPDGSNFTLKIRSTKLEDSAMYFCASRRISEAFFGQGTRLTVV.